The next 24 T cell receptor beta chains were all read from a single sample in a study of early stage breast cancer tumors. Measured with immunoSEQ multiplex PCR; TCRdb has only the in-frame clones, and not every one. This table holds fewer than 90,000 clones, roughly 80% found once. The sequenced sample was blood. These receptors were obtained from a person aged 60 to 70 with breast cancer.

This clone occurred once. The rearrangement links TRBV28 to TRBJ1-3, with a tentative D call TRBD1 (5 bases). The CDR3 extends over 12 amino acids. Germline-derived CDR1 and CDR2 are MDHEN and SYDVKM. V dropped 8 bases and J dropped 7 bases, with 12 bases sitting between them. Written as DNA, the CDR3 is TGTGCCAGCGGGGGGGGGAGGAACACCATATATTTT. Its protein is CASGGGRNTIYF. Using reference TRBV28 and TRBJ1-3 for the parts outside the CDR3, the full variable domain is DVKVTQSSRYLVKRTGEKVFLECVQDMDHENMFWYRQDPGLGLRLIYFSYDVKMKEKGDIPEGYSVSREKKERFSLILESASTNQTSMYLCASGGGRNTIYFGEGSWLTVV.

The CDR3 loop is CASSFTSSTDTQYF. CDR3 nucleotide sequence: TGTGCCAGCAGCTTTACAAGTAGCACAGATACGCAGTATTTT. The rearrangement uses TRBV5-6 and TRBJ2-3; D unclear. Germline assignment: CDR1 SGHDT and CDR2 YYEEEE. There are 14 residues in the CDR3. Trimming pared 2 bases from V and 0 bases from J, leaving 7 bases between.

The CDR3 nucleotides are TGCGCCAGCAGCTTGGACGGGACTAGCGGGAGGAGGTCGCTAGCCAAAAACATTCAGTACTTC. Translated: CASSLDGTSGRRSLAKNIQYF. The chain recombines TRBV5-1 with TRBJ2-4; 15 bases match TRBD2. Trimming removed 0 bases from V and 0 bases from J; junction bases left unmatched: 10. This CDR3 is 21 amino acids long. Germline CDR1 is SGHRS and CDR2 is YFSETQ.

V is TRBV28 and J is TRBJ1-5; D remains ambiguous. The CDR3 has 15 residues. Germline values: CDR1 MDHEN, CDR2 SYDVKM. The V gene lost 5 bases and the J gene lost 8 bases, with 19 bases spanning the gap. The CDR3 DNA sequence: TGTGCCAGCAGTCCACCTCAAATCGGGGTCAAGCCCCAGCATTTT. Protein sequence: CASSPPQIGVKPQHF.

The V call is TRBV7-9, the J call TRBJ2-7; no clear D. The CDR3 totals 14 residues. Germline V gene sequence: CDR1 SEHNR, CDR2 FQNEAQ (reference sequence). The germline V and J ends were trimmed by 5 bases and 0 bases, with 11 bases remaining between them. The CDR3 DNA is TGTGCCAGCAGCCTGACTGGAAACTCCTACGAGCAGTACTTC. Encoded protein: CASSLTGNSYEQYF.

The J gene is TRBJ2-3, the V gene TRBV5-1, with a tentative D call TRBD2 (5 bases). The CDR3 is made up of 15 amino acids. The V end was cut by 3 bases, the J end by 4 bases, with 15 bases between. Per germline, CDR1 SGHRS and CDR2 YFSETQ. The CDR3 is CASSWRQLISDTQYF. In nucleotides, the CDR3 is TGCGCCAGCAGCTGGAGGCAGCTGATCTCAGATACGCAGTATTTT.

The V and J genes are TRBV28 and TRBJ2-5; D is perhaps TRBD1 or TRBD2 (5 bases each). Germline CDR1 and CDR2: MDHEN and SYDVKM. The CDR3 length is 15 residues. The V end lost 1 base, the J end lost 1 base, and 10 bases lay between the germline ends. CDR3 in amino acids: CASSLFGAGQETQYF. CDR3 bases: TGTGCCAGCAGTTTATTCGGGGCAGGCCAAGAGACCCAGTACTTC.

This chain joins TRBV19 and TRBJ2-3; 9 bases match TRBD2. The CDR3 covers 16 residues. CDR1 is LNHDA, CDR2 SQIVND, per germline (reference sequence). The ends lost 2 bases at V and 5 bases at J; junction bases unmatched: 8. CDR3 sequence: CASSITGGGARDTQYF. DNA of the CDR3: TGTGCCAGTAGTATAACGGGCGGGGGGGCCAGAGATACGCAGTATTTT.

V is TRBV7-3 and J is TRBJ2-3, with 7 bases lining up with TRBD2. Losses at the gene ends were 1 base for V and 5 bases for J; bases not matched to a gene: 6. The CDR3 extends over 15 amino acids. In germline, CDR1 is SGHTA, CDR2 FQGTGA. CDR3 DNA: TGTGCCAGCAGCTTAAGGGCGGGAGTTCAAGATACGCAGTATTTT. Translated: CASSLRAGVQDTQYF.

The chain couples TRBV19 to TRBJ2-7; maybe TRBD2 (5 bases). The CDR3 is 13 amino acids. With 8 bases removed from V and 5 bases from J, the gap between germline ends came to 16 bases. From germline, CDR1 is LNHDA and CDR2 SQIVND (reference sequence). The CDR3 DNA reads TGTGCCAGTCGTTCACCTCTAGCAGACGAGCAGTACTTC. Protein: CASRSPLADEQYF.

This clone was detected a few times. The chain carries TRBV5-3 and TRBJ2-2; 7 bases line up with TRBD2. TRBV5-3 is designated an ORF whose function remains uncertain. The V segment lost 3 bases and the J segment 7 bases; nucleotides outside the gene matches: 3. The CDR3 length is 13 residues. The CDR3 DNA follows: TGTGCCAGAAGCTCTGGGGAGGGCGGGGAGCTGTTTTTT. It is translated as CARSSGEGGELFF.

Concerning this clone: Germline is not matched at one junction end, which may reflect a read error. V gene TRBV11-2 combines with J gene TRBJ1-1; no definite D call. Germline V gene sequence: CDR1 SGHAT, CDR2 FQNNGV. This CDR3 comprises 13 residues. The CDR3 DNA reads TGTGCCAGCAGGGACCAAACAGTGAAGCTCCCCAACTTT. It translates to CASRDQTVKLPNF.

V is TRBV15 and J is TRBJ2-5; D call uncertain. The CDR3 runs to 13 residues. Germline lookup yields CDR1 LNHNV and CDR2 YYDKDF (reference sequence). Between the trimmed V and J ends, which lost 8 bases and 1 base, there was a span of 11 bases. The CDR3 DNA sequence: TGTGCCACCTCGAATAGTCCCCAAGAGACCCAGTACTTC. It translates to CATSNSPQETQYF.

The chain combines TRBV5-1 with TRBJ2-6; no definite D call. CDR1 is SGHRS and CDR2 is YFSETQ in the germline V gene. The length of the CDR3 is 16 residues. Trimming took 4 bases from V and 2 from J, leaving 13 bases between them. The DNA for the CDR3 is TGCGCCAGCAGCCCACGGACCACGGCTGGGGCCAACGTCCTGACTTTC. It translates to CASSPRTTAGANVLTF.

CDR3 in DNA: TGTGCCAGTAGTGCGGGACGGGGCGACACCGGGGAGCTGTTTTTT. This sequence encodes CASSAGRGDTGELFF. The chain uses TRBV19 and TRBJ2-2; D might be TRBD2 (6 bases). The CDR3 covers 15 residues. In germline, CDR1 is LNHDA, CDR2 SQIVND (reference sequence). V lost 5 bases to trimming and J lost 3 bases, with 13 bases between them.

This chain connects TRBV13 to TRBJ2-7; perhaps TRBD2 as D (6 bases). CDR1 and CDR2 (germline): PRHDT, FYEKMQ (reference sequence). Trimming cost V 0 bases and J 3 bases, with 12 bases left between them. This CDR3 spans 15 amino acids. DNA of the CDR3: TGTGCCAGCAGCTTAGGGGCAGTGGGACTCTACGAGCAGTACTTC. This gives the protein CASSLGAVGLYEQYF. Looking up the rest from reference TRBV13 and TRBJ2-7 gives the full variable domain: AAGVIQSPRHLIKEKRETATLKCYPIPRHDTVYWYQQGPGQDPQFLISFYEKMQSDKGSIPDRFSAQQFSDYHSELNMSSLELGDSALYFCASSLGAVGLYEQYFGPGTRLTVT.

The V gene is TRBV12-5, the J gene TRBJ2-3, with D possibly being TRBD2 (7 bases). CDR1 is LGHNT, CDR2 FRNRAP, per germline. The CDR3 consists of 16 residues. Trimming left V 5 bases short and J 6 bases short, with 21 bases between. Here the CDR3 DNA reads TGTGCTAGTGGTCCGGGGGCGCGGGGGACCTCCGATACGCAGTATTTT. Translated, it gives CASGPGARGTSDTQYF.

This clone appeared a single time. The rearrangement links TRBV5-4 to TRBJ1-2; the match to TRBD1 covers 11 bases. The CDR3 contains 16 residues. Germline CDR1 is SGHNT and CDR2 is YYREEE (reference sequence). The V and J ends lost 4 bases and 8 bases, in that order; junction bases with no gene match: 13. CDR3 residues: CASSPGGQGAVGGYTF. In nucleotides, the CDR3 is TGTGCCAGCAGCCCCGGAGGACAGGGGGCTGTGGGAGGCTACACCTTC.

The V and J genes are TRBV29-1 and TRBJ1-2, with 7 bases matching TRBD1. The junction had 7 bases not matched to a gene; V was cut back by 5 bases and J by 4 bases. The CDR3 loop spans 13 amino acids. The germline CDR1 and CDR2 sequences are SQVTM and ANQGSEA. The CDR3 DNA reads TGCAGCGTTCCCCGGGACAGCTTCTATGGCTACACCTTC. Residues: CSVPRDSFYGYTF. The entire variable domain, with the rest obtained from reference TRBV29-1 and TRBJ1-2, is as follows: SAVISQKPSRDICQRGTSLTIQCQVDSQVTMMFWYRQQPGQSLTLIATANQGSEATYESGFVIDKFPISRPNLTFSTLTVSNMSPEDSSIYLCSVPRDSFYGYTFGSGTRLTVV.

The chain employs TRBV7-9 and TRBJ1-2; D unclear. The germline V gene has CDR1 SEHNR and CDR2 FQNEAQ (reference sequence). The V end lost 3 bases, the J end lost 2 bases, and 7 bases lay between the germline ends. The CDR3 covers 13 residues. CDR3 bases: TGTGCCAGCAGCTTTACTGCGAACTATGGCTACACCTTC. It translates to CASSFTANYGYTF.

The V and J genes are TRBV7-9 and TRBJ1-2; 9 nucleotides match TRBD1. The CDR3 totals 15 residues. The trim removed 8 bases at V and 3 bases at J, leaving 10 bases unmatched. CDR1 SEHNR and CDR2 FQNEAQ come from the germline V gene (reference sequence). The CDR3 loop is CASGPQGAGYYGYTF. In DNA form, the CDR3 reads TGTGCCAGCGGACCACAGGGGGCGGGATACTATGGCTACACCTTC.

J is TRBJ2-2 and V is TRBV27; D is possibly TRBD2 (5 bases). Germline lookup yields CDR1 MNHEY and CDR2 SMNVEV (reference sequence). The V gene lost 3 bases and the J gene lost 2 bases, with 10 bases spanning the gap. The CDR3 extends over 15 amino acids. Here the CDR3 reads CASSLASFNTGELFF. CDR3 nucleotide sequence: TGTGCCAGCAGTTTGGCTAGCTTCAACACCGGGGAGCTGTTTTTT.

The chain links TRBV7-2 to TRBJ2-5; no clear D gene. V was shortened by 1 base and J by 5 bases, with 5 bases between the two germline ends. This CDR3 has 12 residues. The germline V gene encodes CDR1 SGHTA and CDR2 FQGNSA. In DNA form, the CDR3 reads TGTGCCAGCAGCTTAGTCGGGGAGACCCAGTACTTC. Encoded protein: CASSLVGETQYF.

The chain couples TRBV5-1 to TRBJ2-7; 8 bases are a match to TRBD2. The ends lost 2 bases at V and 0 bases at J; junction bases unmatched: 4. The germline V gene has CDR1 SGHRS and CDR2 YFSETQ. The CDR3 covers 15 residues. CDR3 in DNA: TGCGCCAGCAGCTTATTAGCGGGGCGCTCCTACGAGCAGTACTTC. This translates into CASSLLAGRSYEQYF.